This T cell receptor beta chain derives from a study of cytomegalovirus exposure and HLA in healthy donors. On the study more broadly: Caucasian-associated ancestry cluster membership applied to around 76% of 300 to 450 genotyped donors. Study conclusions and caveats: Trimming of TCR beta V- and J-genes showed a link, identified in a later analysis, to a missense DCLRE1C variant. Fewer N-insertions (relative to the roughly 730-donor mean) were reportedly seen in an Asian-associated ancestry cluster in a later analysis. When analyzed later, the rates of TCR association showed variation by HLA locus, with DRB1 the most and HLA-C the fewest.

Amplification used 60 Vbeta primers and 13 Jbeta primers. Using immunoSEQ multiplex PCR, the repertoire was profiled, and TCRdb retains in-frame clones only, with some absent. The sample lists 160,000 or so clones, 80% occurring once. CDR3 length: 15 residues. The junction had 7 bases not matched to a gene; V was cut back by 6 bases and J by 6 bases. In germline, CDR1 is MNHEY, CDR2 SMNVEV (reference sequence). This clone was observed a single time. Its antigen is still unknown. V is TRBV27 and J is TRBJ1-6; 8 bases match TRBD1. The material sequenced was PBMCs. This receptor was obtained from a man aged 30 to 45 in good health and CMV-seronegative. CDR3 nucleotides: TGTGCCAGCAGCCTCTCGGACAGGGTTAATTCACCCCTCCACTTT. This sequence encodes CASSLSDRVNSPLHF.